The T cell receptor (beta chain) under discussion was sequenced for a study of immune heterogeneity within non-small cell lung tumors (dated by TCRdb to 2017 to 2018). Notes on the research overall: By histology, the tumors included around 11 non-squamous carcinomas, 4 squamous cell carcinomas and 1 tumor not otherwise specified. Whole-exome sequencing, RNA-seq and TCR beta repertoire sequencing were combined for multiple spatially distinct regions from each NSCLC tumor so that intratumoral immune heterogeneity could be examined. TCR repertoires were analyzed from about 60 tumor loci of fewer than 16 patients, whereas transcriptome data were available for only approximately 41 loci from 12 patients. Neoantigen binding to each patient's HLA alleles was predicted with netMHCpan-3.0 for mutant peptides of 8 to 11 amino acids.

Overall study outcomes, separate from this receptor: A statistically significant but moderate positive correlation (R around 0.35) was observed between local T-cell repertoire clonality and local tumor mutational burden. High-frequency TCR beta clonotypes were found to be largely distinct between individual patients. Within a patient, the same dominant CDR3B clonotypes appeared at multiple loci, but different tumor locations also contained unique high-frequency clones.

Clipping removes 2 bases from V and 7 bases from J, with 20 as the unmatched junction base count. Termini included, the CDR3 measures 19 amino acids. The retained sequence is limited to the CDR3, 57 bases, with the frame set at the first base. Sequences SGHVS (CDR1) and FQNEAQ (CDR2) are obtained from the germline V gene. The TCR beta CDR3 region was amplified with a multiplex PCR system, in which a first round of about 10 cycles was run using 32 V-gene forward and 13 J-gene reverse primers. The first PCR round used a QIAGEN Multiplex PCR Kit, and the primer sequences were filed in Chinese patent CN105087789A. A second PCR round added Illumina universal primers using the Phusion High-Fidelity PCR Kit. TCR libraries were paired-end sequenced at 151 bp read length on the Illumina HiSeq X Ten platform. The authors processed their data as follows. Reads lacking multiplex PCR primers were removed with Cutadapt, read pairs were merged with PEAR, and CDR3 regions were called with MiXCR default settings. Repertoire diversity used Shannon entropy, and clonality was computed as one minus Shannon entropy divided by ln of productive unique sequence count. Clonotypes present at frequencies of at least 0.5% were defined as dominant or high-frequency T-cell clones. In-frame beta chains were kept once TCRdb had trimmed the public reads at Q25 with fastp and called clones with MiXCR. CDR3 protein sequences are deduplicated, and each keeps its most common genes and DNA. TCRdb, not the authors, supplied the V and J calls. Recorded for this sample are tens of thousands of distinct CDR3 sequences; around 28% of them occurred a single time. The ten largest clonotypes hold more than 4% of the sample.

Concerning this clonotype: Its antigen specificity is not known. Since no conserved phenylalanine or tryptophan closes the CDR3, a read error is the likely cause.

For the TCR template, genomic DNA was extracted from bulk tumor tissue, and approximately 600 ng of gDNA was amplified for each sample. During surgery, multiple biopsies were taken from each primary tumor and placed as far apart as possible within the tumor mass. Patients in the study cohort, which was described as untreated, were newly diagnosed NSCLC cases going through curative surgery. The samples came from around 14 patients with newly diagnosed non-small cell lung cancer who were having surgery intended to be curative. A couple of independent pathologists reviewed the resected tumor masses. Only high-quality DNA and RNA samples were carried forward to sequencing.

What was sequenced was lung tumor tissue. The chain links TRBV7-8 with TRBJ2-1, with 7 bases aligning to TRBD1. This sequence originates from a man in his forties or fifties with non-small cell lung cancer. The CDR3 region: CASSLRGPPGPSTGNEQFI. The nucleotide sequence is given as TGTGCCAGCAGCTTAAGGGGGCCCCCGGGGCCCTCTACGGGGAATGAGCAGTTCATC.